The 30 T cell receptor beta chains reported below all come from one sample, sequenced in a study of CD8+ T cells in alopecia areata. As the sequencing template, cDNA was produced by extracting RNA and reverse transcribing it. Assay: immunoSEQ multiplex PCR; the TCRdb copy retains only in-frame clones and omits some. The repertoire holds 150,000 to 200,000 clones, with approximately 57% as singletons. The treatment is: oral pan-JAK inhibitor, 5-10 mg twice daily. The sequenced sample was CD4+ T cells sorted from blood, obtained at week 24, from a patient treated with tofacitinib. The receptors here all came from a human donor with alopecia areata.

V gene TRBV19 combines with J gene TRBJ2-2; tentative D call: TRBD1 (5 bases). CDR3 length: 13 amino acids. V lost 5 bases, J lost 4 bases, and 8 bases lay in between. CDR1 is LNHDA and CDR2 is SQIVND in the germline V gene (reference sequence). CDR3 coding DNA: TGTGCCAGTAGTCCAGGGTTCACCGGGGAGCTGTTTTTT. Protein product: CASSPGFTGELFF. The whole variable domain, filled in from reference TRBV19 and TRBJ2-2, reads DGGITQSPKYLFRKEGQNVTLSCEQNLNHDAMYWYRQDPGQGLRLIYYSQIVNDFQKGDIAEGYSVSREKKESFPLTVTSAQKNPTAFYLCASSPGFTGELFFGEGSRLTVL.

The chain employs TRBV30 and TRBJ1-2; D may be TRBD1 (6 bases). In germline, CDR1 is GTSNPN, CDR2 SVGIG (reference sequence). There are 13 residues in the CDR3. V gave up 0 bases and J gave up 8 bases, with 13 bases separating them. DNA for the CDR3: TGTGCCTGGAGTGTACTGAGGGGGTGGGGCTACACCTTC. Translation: CAWSVLRGWGYTF.

The chain uses TRBV15 and TRBJ1-2; 7 bases align to TRBD1. The germline CDR1 and CDR2 sequences are LNHNV and YYDKDF (reference sequence). The CDR3 runs 19 residues. J lost 4 bases, V lost 0 bases, and 17 bases had no gene match. The CDR3 sequence: CATSRDRGTVGQSGYGYTF. In DNA form, the CDR3 reads TGTGCCACCAGCAGAGATCGGGGGACAGTGGGGCAAAGCGGCTATGGCTACACCTTC.

The J gene is TRBJ2-7, the V gene TRBV7-2; maybe TRBD2 (7 bases). From germline, CDR1 is SGHTA and CDR2 FQGNSA. The V end was cut by 4 bases, the J end by 6 bases, with 16 bases between. The CDR3 covers 14 residues. The DNA of the CDR3 is TGTGCCAGCAGCTCTCAGGGGAGGGTTGGCGAGCAGTACTTC. Protein product: CASSSQGRVGEQYF. The full variable domain, its missing parts supplied by reference TRBV7-2 and TRBJ2-7, is GAGVSQSPSNKVTEKGKDVELRCDPISGHTALYWYRQSLGQGLEFLIYFQGNSAPDKSGLPSDRFSAERTGGSVSTLTIQRTQQEDSAVYLCASSSQGRVGEQYFGPGTRLTVT.

J is TRBJ1-1 and V is TRBV11-3; weak D call: TRBD1 (5 bases). Trimming took off 8 bases at V and 3 bases at J, with 19 bases between the two ends. There are 15 residues in the CDR3. The germline V gene encodes CDR1 SGHNT and CDR2 YENEEA. In DNA, the CDR3 is TGTGCCAGCCAACTGGACCCATGGGGGGACACTGAAGCTTTCTTT. Translation gives CASQLDPWGDTEAFF.

This rearrangement joins TRBV20-1 to TRBJ1-2; D is perhaps TRBD1 (5 bases). Trimming left V 6 bases short and J 6 bases short, with 11 bases between. This CDR3 has 11 amino acids. Germline V gives CDR1 DFQATT, CDR2 SNEGSKA (reference sequence). Here the CDR3 DNA reads TGCAGTGCCAGGGTAGAAAATGGCTACACCTTC. This encodes CSARVENGYTF.

This CDR3 is CSVARGTGATNEKLFF. CDR3 nucleotide sequence: TGCAGCGTTGCAAGGGGCACGGGAGCAACTAATGAAAAACTGTTTTTT. This chain uses TRBV29-1 with TRBJ1-4, with D possibly matching TRBD1 (5 bases). Germline V gene data show CDR1 as SQVTM and CDR2 as ANQGSEA. V shed 4 bases and J shed 0 bases, with 15 bases lying between them. The CDR3 totals 16 residues. Using reference TRBV29-1 and TRBJ1-4 for the parts outside the CDR3, the full variable domain is SAVISQKPSRDICQRGTSLTIQCQVDSQVTMMFWYRQQPGQSLTLIATANQGSEATYESGFVIDKFPISRPNLTFSTLTVSNMSPEDSSIYLCSVARGTGATNEKLFFGSGTQLSVL.

A note on this clone: The germline gene is not matched at one end of the junction; a read error may be the cause. The chain uses TRBV6-5 and TRBJ1-1; weak D call: TRBD1 (6 bases). The length of the CDR3 is 14 residues. Germline CDR1 reads MNHEY; CDR2 reads SVGAGI. CDR3 sequence (DNA): TGTGCCAGCAATTACGGACAGCTCAACACTGAAGCTTTCTTT. Translation: CASNYGQLNTEAFF.

This clone has only a few counts. One end of the junction varies from germline; a read error may be responsible. The chain links TRBV6-5 to TRBJ2-1; 7 bases are a match to TRBD2. The CDR3 spans 14 residues. CDR1 and CDR2 (germline): MNHEY, SVGAGI. The CDR3 bases are TGTGCCATCAGTGAGTCGAGGCTGGGAGGGGAGCAGTTCTTC. As protein: CAISESRLGGEQFF.

The chain carries TRBV7-9 and TRBJ1-2, with a tentative D call TRBD1 (6 bases). V was trimmed by 5 bases and J by 7 bases, leaving 14 bases between them. This CDR3 comprises 13 residues. Germline V gene sequence: CDR1 SEHNR, CDR2 FQNEAQ (reference sequence). CDR3 amino acids: CASSALEGVGYTF. For the CDR3, the DNA is TGTGCCAGCAGCGCCCTCGAGGGGGTTGGCTACACCTTC.

V usage is TRBV29-1 and J usage is TRBJ1-1; a weak D match, TRBD1 (5 bases). Germline V gene lookup returns CDR1 SQVTM and CDR2 ANQGSEA. The CDR3 runs 14 residues. The ends were cut back, 4 bases at V and 1 base at J, with 13 bases in the middle. The CDR3 is CSVAPRATNTEAFF. CDR3 bases: TGCAGCGTTGCTCCCAGGGCCACGAACACTGAAGCTTTCTTT.

This rearrangement joins TRBV6-5 to TRBJ1-6; D is possibly TRBD1 (5 bases). The germline gives CDR1 MNHEY, CDR2 SVGAGI. This CDR3 is built from 13 residues. Trimming removed 6 bases at V and 7 bases at J, with 10 bases between. The CDR3 here is CASSQGLNSPLHF. DNA of the CDR3: TGTGCCAGCAGCCAGGGACTGAATTCACCCCTCCACTTT.

This rearrangement joins TRBV4-1 to TRBJ2-3; TRBD1 agrees at 9 bases. This CDR3 has 17 residues. With V trimmed by 0 bases and J by 0 bases, 4 bases remained unmatched. Looked up from germline, CDR1 is MGHRA and CDR2 is YSYEKL. CDR3 nucleotides: TGCGCCAGCAGCCAAGAGGGACAGGGATCTAGCACAGATACGCAGTATTTT. Encoded protein: CASSQEGQGSSTDTQYF.

The rearrangement joins TRBV30 to TRBJ1-2; D is possibly TRBD1 (5 bases). CDR1 GTSNPN and CDR2 SVGIG come from the germline V gene (reference sequence). This CDR3 contains 13 residues. Trimming pared 4 bases from V and 2 bases from J, leaving 11 bases between. CDR3 DNA sequence: TGTGCCTGGAAGCAGGGAGGAAACTATGGCTACACCTTC. Amino acids: CAWKQGGNYGYTF.

The CDR3 here is CASSYRGLDNQPQHF. DNA of the CDR3: TGTGCCAGCAGTTACAGGGGGCTGGACAATCAGCCCCAGCATTTT. This chain links TRBV7-2 with TRBJ1-5, with TRBD1 identical over 9 bases. This CDR3 has 15 amino acids. Germline loops: CDR1 SGHTA, CDR2 FQGNSA. V gave up 6 bases and J gave up 3 bases; unmatched junction bases: 6.

This clone was recorded once. This chain links TRBV15 with TRBJ1-3; D is uncertain. Germline V gene sequence: CDR1 LNHNV, CDR2 YYDKDF (reference sequence). The V end lost 0 bases, the J end lost 1 base, and 7 bases lay between the germline ends. The CDR3 loop spans 15 amino acids. The CDR3 region has the DNA TGTGCCACCAGCAGAGATCGGGTATCTGGAAACACCATATATTTT. This sequence encodes CATSRDRVSGNTIYF. The variable domain in full, with the rest retrieved from reference TRBV15 and TRBJ1-3, is DAMVIQNPRYQVTQFGKPVTLSCSQTLNHNVMYWYQQKSSQAPKLLFHYYDKDFNNEADTPDNFQSRRPNTSFCFLDIRSPGLGDTAMYLCATSRDRVSGNTIYFGEGSWLTVV.

The V gene is TRBV9, the J gene TRBJ1-5; D is undetermined. Germline V gene lookup returns CDR1 SGDLS and CDR2 YYNGEE. V was pared by 4 bases and J by 2 bases, with 13 bases between. The CDR3 runs 15 residues. This chain's CDR3 is CASSPRAGGNQPQHF. CDR3 nucleotides: TGTGCCAGCAGCCCCCGTGCGGGTGGCAATCAGCCCCAGCATTTT.

In this sample, this clone turned up once. This chain uses TRBV2 with TRBJ2-5; D gene unclear. This CDR3 comprises 13 residues. Germline V gene sequence: CDR1 SNHLY, CDR2 FYNNEI. Trimming cost V 3 bases and J 3 bases, with 8 bases left between them. The CDR3 spells CASSEWGKETQYF. The CDR3 nucleotides are TGTGCCAGCAGTGAGTGGGGAAAAGAGACCCAGTACTTC.

In its sample, this clone was seen a few times. The chain is built from TRBV14 and TRBJ2-2; tentatively, D is TRBD2 (5 bases). Per germline, CDR1 SGHDN and CDR2 FVKESK. V dropped 5 bases and J dropped 5 bases, with 9 bases sitting between them. The CDR3 contains 13 residues. The CDR3, as DNA: TGTGCCAGCAGCTATGGACTGACCGGGGAGCTGTTTTTT. This codes for CASSYGLTGELFF.

The chain carries TRBV29-1 and TRBJ2-3; no firm D call. The CDR3 totals 15 residues. Germline loops: CDR1 SQVTM, CDR2 ANQGSEA. V dropped 1 base and J dropped 0 bases, with 11 bases sitting between them. DNA of the CDR3: TGCAGCGTTGAAGCCACATTTACTAGCACAGATACGCAGTATTTT. Translating it yields CSVEATFTSTDTQYF.

J is TRBJ2-5 and V is TRBV2, with no clear D. Judging by the DNA end, TRBJ2-7 fits better; the J call may be wrong. Germline CDR1 is SNHLY and CDR2 is FYNNEI. The CDR3 has 13 amino acids. Written as DNA, the CDR3 is TGTGCCAGCAGTGGGCCCGGAATCTACGAGCAGTACTTC. Translating gives CASSGPGIYEQYF.

The rearrangement links TRBV20-1 to TRBJ2-7; possible D gene TRBD1, 5 bases. Germline CDR1 and CDR2: DFQATT and SNEGSKA (reference sequence). This CDR3 region has 11 residues. Trimming shortened V by 7 bases and J by 3 bases, and 10 bases separated the two germline ends. DNA of the CDR3: TGCAGTGGACAGTTGGTCTACGAGCAGTACTTC. Translated, it gives CSGQLVYEQYF.

This clone was counted only a few times. This chain uses TRBV6-1 with TRBJ2-7, with 8 bases identical to TRBD2. CDR1 and CDR2 (germline): MNHNS, SASEGT. This CDR3 region has 13 residues. J was trimmed by 5 bases and V by 8 bases; bases with no gene match: 8. The CDR3: CASGLGLGDEQYF. Written as DNA, the CDR3 is TGTGCCAGCGGACTGGGACTAGGAGACGAGCAGTACTTC.

This clone was counted a few times. The rearrangement uses TRBV30 and TRBJ2-4; possible D gene TRBD2, 6 bases. Per the germline V gene, CDR1 is GTSNPN and CDR2 is SVGIG (reference sequence). This CDR3 contains 13 residues. V gave up 2 bases and J gave up 6 bases, with 11 bases separating them. This chain's CDR3 is CAWSRVEGNIQYF. CDR3 in DNA: TGTGCCTGGAGTCGTGTGGAGGGAAACATTCAGTACTTC.

The V gene is TRBV7-3, the J gene TRBJ1-6; TRBD1 is a possible D gene (6 bases). The germline V gene encodes CDR1 SGHTA and CDR2 FQGTGA. The CDR3 loop spans 15 amino acids. Trimming stripped 0 bases from V and 7 bases from J, with 10 bases between. CDR3 nucleotide sequence: TGTGCCAGCAGCTTAACCCCGGACAGAAATTCACCCCTCCACTTT. Translating gives CASSLTPDRNSPLHF.

This clone appeared a few times. This chain joins TRBV11-2 and TRBJ2-7; tentative D call: TRBD2 (5 bases). From germline, CDR1 is SGHAT and CDR2 FQNNGV. This CDR3 comprises 13 residues. V shed 5 bases and J shed 3 bases, with 11 bases lying between them. The CDR3 nucleotides read TGTGCCAGCAGCGAAAACCGGGGCTACGAGCAGTACTTC. This translates into CASSENRGYEQYF.

This clone was observed a few times. This chain links TRBV2 with TRBJ1-2; a weak D match, TRBD1 (5 bases). V lost 0 bases to trimming and J lost 1 base, with 9 bases between them. CDR1 and CDR2 from the germline V gene are SNHLY and FYNNEI. The CDR3 has 15 residues. CDR3 nucleotide sequence: TGTGCCAGCAGTGAAGCGGGGAGGGGTAACTATGGCTACACCTTC. Residues: CASSEAGRGNYGYTF. The full variable domain, with the rest looked up from reference TRBV2 and TRBJ1-2, is EPEVTQTPSHQVTQMGQEVILRCVPISNHLYFYWYRQILGQKVEFLVSFYNNEISEKSEIFDDQFSVERPDGSNFTLKIRSTKLEDSAMYFCASSEAGRGNYGYTFGSGTRLTVV.

The genes are TRBV27 and TRBJ1-5; D call uncertain. In germline, CDR1 is MNHEY, CDR2 SMNVEV (reference sequence). V lost 5 bases and J lost 2, with 7 bases in between. CDR3 length equals 13 residues. The chain's CDR3 is CASSPLGNQPQHF. In DNA form, the CDR3 reads TGTGCCAGCAGTCCCCTTGGCAATCAGCCCCAGCATTTT.

In its sample, this clone was seen a few times. The chain links TRBV5-1 to TRBJ2-7; 7 bases are a match to TRBD2. CDR1 is SGHRS and CDR2 is YFSETQ in the germline V gene. This CDR3 has 14 residues. V was clipped by 4 bases and J by 5 bases; unmatched bases: 9. The CDR3 nucleotides are TGCGCCAGCAGCCCTACGACTAGCCGGAACGAGCAGTACTTC. It is translated as CASSPTTSRNEQYF.

The J gene is TRBJ1-5, the V gene TRBV7-2; 7 bases are a match to TRBD1. The length of the CDR3 is 14 residues. From germline, CDR1 is SGHTA and CDR2 FQGNSA. V shed 1 base, J shed 6 bases, and the junction held 3 bases outside the gene matches. Here the CDR3 reads CASSLVQGGQPQHF. In DNA form, the CDR3 reads TGTGCCAGCAGCTTAGTTCAGGGGGGTCAGCCCCAGCATTTT.